This entry describes one T cell receptor beta chain. The data were obtained in a study of blood T cell repertoires in COVID-19. The germline V gene has CDR1 SNHLY and CDR2 FYNNEI. The CDR3 extends over 15 amino acids. The V segment lost 2 bases and the J segment 7 bases; nucleotides outside the gene matches: 6. In the original workflow: Reference gene primers were amplified, and this amplification served to estimate nucleated cell counts. Sequencing used immunoSEQ multiplex PCR; TCRdb keeps in-frame clones, though not all of them. Clonal size and the V and J genes are those of that table, whereas D and trimming came from the DNA. This table has just under 350,000 clones, around 91% appearing once.

This clonotype originated in a woman between 18 and 29 years old who had recovered from COVID-19. This rearrangement joins TRBV2 to TRBJ1-2; TRBD1 aligns across 11 bases. What was sequenced was peripheral blood. The CDR3 protein is CASSESRGTGGGYTF. Here the CDR3 DNA reads TGTGCCAGCAGTGAAAGTAGGGGGACAGGGGGTGGCTACACCTTC.